The 13 T cell receptor beta chains below were found in one sample sequenced in a study of T cell changes during pregnancy in multiple sclerosis. Measured with immunoSEQ multiplex PCR; TCRdb has only the in-frame clones, and not every one. The table lists around 50,000 clones, approximately 90% of them singletons, with approximately 8% in the top ten. The sequences come from CD8+ T cells from peripheral blood mononuclear cells, collected in the second trimester of pregnancy. The receptors derive from a female donor with multiple sclerosis, enrolled in a pregnancy study.

This clone turned up a few times. This chain uses TRBV7-8 with TRBJ1-2; D is unresolved. Looked up from germline, CDR1 is SGHVS and CDR2 is FQNEAQ. CDR3 size: 15 residues. V was trimmed by 8 bases and J by 1 base, leaving 17 bases between them. The CDR3 nucleotides are TGTGCCAGCGGACTTACTGGCGGCGTTAACTATGGCTACACCTTC. Encoded protein: CASGLTGGVNYGYTF.

This clone was seen just once. The chain has TRBV27 and TRBJ1-6; 10 positions agree with TRBD1. V lost 7 bases and J lost 9; bases outside the gene matches: 6. The CDR3 runs to 14 residues. Germline V gene lookup returns CDR1 MNHEY and CDR2 SMNVEV (reference sequence). CDR3 protein: CASTQTGGGSPLHF. CDR3 DNA sequence: TGTGCCAGCACTCAGACAGGGGGCGGTTCACCCCTCCACTTT.

CDR3 nucleotides: TGTGCCAGCTCACCACGGTCAGGGGCAGGGGTCACTGAAGCTTTCTTT. Protein sequence: CASSPRSGAGVTEAFF. The chain links TRBV18 to TRBJ1-1; perhaps TRBD1 as D (6 bases). CDR1 and CDR2 from the germline V gene are KGHSH and LQKENI. V was cut by 1 base and J by 4 bases, with 16 bases left in between. The CDR3 has 16 residues.

V and J are TRBV5-1 and TRBJ2-7; D remains ambiguous. The V gene lost 7 bases and the J gene lost 4 bases, with 12 bases spanning the gap. This CDR3 is built from 12 residues. CDR1 and CDR2 (germline): SGHRS, YFSETQ. The CDR3 is CASRHYQYEQYF. The CDR3 nucleotides are TGCGCCAGCCGACATTATCAATACGAGCAGTACTTC.

This clone appeared a few times. The V and J genes are TRBV6-5 and TRBJ1-1; D unresolved. CDR1 and CDR2 from the germline V gene are MNHEY and SVGAGI. Trimming left V 2 bases short and J 7 bases short, with 11 bases between. The CDR3 runs to 13 residues. The CDR3 reads CASSYAESVEAFF. The DNA for the CDR3 is TGTGCCAGCAGTTACGCGGAGTCAGTTGAAGCTTTCTTT.

V and J are TRBV6-4 and TRBJ2-1, with a possible D match to TRBD2 (7 bases). CDR1 MRHNA and CDR2 SNTAGT come from the germline V gene. CDR3 length equals 13 residues. V was clipped by 2 bases and J by 6 bases, with 8 bases between them. CDR3 in DNA: TGTGCCAGCAGTGACGGGGGGGCCAATGAGCAGTTCTTC. As protein: CASSDGGANEQFF.

This chain connects TRBV25-1 to TRBJ1-2; D remains unclear. The CDR3 consists of 13 residues. The germline V and J ends were trimmed by 4 bases and 0 bases, with 6 bases remaining between them. The germline V gene has CDR1 MGHDK and CDR2 SYGVNS. DNA of the CDR3: TGTGCCAGCAGTGGAACGGCTAACTATGGCTACACCTTC. It encodes CASSGTANYGYTF.

This sequence joins TRBV4-2 and TRBJ1-2; D call uncertain. The CDR3 runs to 17 residues. Germline CDR1 LGHNA, CDR2 YNFKEQ. V lost 0 bases and J lost 7, with 21 bases in between. This CDR3 is CASSQEVGTGRPRGYTF. As DNA, the CDR3 is TGTGCCAGCAGCCAAGAGGTCGGTACCGGGAGGCCTCGTGGCTACACCTTC.

The J gene is TRBJ2-2, the V gene TRBV7-9, with D perhaps TRBD2 (6 bases). The CDR3 length is 16 residues. CDR1 is SEHNR, CDR2 FQNEAQ, per germline (reference sequence). V lost 0 bases to trimming and J lost 7 bases, with 15 bases between them. The chain's CDR3 is CASSLAEGRGDGELFF. CDR3 bases: TGTGCCAGCAGCTTAGCGGAGGGCCGAGGGGACGGGGAGCTGTTTTTT. The full variable domain, rest sourced from reference TRBV7-9 and TRBJ2-2, is DTGVSQNPRHKITKRGQNVTFRCDPISEHNRLYWYRQTLGQGPEFLTYFQNEAQLEKSRLLSDRFSAERPKGSFSTLEIQRTEQGDSAMYLCASSLAEGRGDGELFFGEGSRLTVL.

This chain links TRBV9 with TRBJ1-2, with a tentative D call TRBD1 (6 bases). Germline assignment: CDR1 SGDLS and CDR2 YYNGEE. V was trimmed by 4 bases and J by 4 bases, leaving 17 bases between them. The CDR3 consists of 15 residues. The DNA for the CDR3 is TGTGCCAGCAGCTCGCAACAGGGAGCTAGCTATGGCTACACCTTC. Translated, it gives CASSSQQGASYGYTF.

This clone was picked up one time. The rearrangement joins TRBV6-5 to TRBJ2-7, with unresolved D. V was clipped by 7 bases and J by 6 bases, with 16 bases between them. This CDR3 is 13 amino acids long. CDR1 is MNHEY, CDR2 SVGAGI, per germline. The CDR3 spells CASKPYEIAEQYF. The CDR3 DNA reads TGTGCCAGCAAACCATACGAGATCGCCGAGCAGTACTTC.

The rearrangement links TRBV11-2 to TRBJ2-1, with a possible D match to TRBD2 (6 bases). The V gene lost 1 base and the J gene lost 2 bases, with 9 bases spanning the gap. The germline gives CDR1 SGHAT, CDR2 FQNNGV. This CDR3 comprises 15 residues. The CDR3 DNA follows: TGTGCCAGCAGCTTAGTCGGGGGAGCCTACAATGAGCAGTTCTTC. It is translated as CASSLVGGAYNEQFF.

The rearrangement uses TRBV7-9 and TRBJ2-2; 9 bases are a match to TRBD2. V was pared by 6 bases and J by 1 base, with 3 bases of the junction left unmatched. The CDR3 consists of 15 residues. Germline CDR1 and CDR2: SEHNR and FQNEAQ (reference sequence). The CDR3 sequence: CASSRGGENTGELFF. The DNA of the CDR3 is TGTGCCAGCAGTCGCGGGGGGGAGAACACCGGGGAGCTGTTTTTT.